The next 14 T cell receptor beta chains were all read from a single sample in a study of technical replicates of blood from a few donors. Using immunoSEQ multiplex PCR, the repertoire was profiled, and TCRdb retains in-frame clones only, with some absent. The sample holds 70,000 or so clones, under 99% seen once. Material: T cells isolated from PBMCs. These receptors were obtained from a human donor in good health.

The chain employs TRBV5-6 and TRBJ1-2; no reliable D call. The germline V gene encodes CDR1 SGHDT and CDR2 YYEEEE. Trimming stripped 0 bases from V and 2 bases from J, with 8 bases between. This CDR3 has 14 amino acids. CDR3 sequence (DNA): TGTGCCAGCAGCTTGGACCCGGGGAACTATGGCTACACCTTC. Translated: CASSLDPGNYGYTF.

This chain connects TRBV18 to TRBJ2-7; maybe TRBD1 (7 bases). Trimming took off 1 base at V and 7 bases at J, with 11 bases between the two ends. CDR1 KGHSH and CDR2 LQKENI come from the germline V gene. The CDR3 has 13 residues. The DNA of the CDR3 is TGTGCCAGCTCACCACAGACAGGGAGGGAGCAGTACTTC. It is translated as CASSPQTGREQYF.

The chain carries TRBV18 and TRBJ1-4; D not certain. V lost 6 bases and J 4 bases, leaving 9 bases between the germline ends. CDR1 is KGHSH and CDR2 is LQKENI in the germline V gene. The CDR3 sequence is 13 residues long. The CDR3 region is CASSREFNEKLFF. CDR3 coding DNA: TGTGCCAGCTCGAGGGAGTTTAATGAAAAACTGTTTTTT.

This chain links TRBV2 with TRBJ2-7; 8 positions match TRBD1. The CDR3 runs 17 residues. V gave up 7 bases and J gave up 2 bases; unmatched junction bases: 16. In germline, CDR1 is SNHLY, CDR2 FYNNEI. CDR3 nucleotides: TGTGCCAGCACGACGCCCCGGGACAGGTGGGGGCCCTACGAGCAGTACTTC. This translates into CASTTPRDRWGPYEQYF.

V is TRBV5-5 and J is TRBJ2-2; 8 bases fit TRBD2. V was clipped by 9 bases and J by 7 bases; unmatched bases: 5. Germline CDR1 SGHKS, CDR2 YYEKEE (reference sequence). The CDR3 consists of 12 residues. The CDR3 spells CATDREGGELFF. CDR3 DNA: TGTGCCACCGACCGGGAGGGCGGGGAGCTGTTTTTT. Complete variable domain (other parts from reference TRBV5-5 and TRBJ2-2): DAGVTQSPTHLIKTRGQQVTLRCSPISGHKSVSWYQQVLGQGPQFIFQYYEKEERGRGNFPDRFSARQFPNYSSELNVNALLLGDSALYLCATDREGGELFFGEGSRLTVL.

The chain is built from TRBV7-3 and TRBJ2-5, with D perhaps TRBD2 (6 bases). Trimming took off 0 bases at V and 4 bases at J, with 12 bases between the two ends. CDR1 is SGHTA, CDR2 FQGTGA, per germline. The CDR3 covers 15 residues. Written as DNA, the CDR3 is TGTGCCAGCAGCTTAACGGGAGGTATCTTAGAGACCCAGTACTTC. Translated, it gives CASSLTGGILETQYF. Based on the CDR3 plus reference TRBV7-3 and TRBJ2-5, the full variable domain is GAGVSQTPSNKVTEKGKYVELRCDPISGHTALYWYRQSLGQGPEFLIYFQGTGAADDSGLPNDRFFAVRPEGSVSTLKIQRTERGDSAVYLCASSLTGGILETQYFGPGTRLLVL.

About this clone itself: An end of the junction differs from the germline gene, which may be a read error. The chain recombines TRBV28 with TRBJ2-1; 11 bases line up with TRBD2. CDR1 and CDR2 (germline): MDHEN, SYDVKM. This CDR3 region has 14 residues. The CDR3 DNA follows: TGTGCCAGCAGTCCCCAACTAGCGGGAGTGCCTCCGGTCTTC. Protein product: CASSPQLAGVPPVF.

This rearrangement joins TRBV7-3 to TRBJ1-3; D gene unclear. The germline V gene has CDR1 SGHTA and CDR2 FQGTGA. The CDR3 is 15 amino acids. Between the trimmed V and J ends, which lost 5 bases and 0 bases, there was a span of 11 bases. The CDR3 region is CASSLDGDSGNTIYF. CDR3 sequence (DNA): TGTGCCAGCAGCCTAGACGGAGACTCTGGAAACACCATATATTTT.

CDR3: CATSRERAGVNGEQFF. In nucleotides, the CDR3 is TGTGCCACCAGCAGAGAAAGGGCGGGAGTAAACGGTGAGCAGTTCTTC. The rearrangement uses TRBV15 and TRBJ2-1; 7 nucleotides line up with TRBD2. The V gene's germline CDR1 is LNHNV and CDR2 YYDKDF (reference sequence). J lost 9 bases, V lost 0 bases, and 11 bases had no gene match. The CDR3 is 16 amino acids.

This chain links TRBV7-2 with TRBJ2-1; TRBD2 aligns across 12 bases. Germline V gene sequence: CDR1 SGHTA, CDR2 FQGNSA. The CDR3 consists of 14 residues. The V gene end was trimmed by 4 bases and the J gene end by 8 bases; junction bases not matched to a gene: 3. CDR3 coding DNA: TGTGCCAGCAGCTCTGGACTAGCGGGGTATGAGCAGTTCTTC. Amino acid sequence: CASSSGLAGYEQFF.

For the CDR3, the DNA is TGTGCCGGAGGACAGGATAACACTGAAGCTTTCTTT. Amino acid sequence: CAGGQDNTEAFF. This chain links TRBV30 with TRBJ1-1; 7 nucleotides agree with TRBD1. CDR3 size: 12 residues. Germline values: CDR1 GTSNPN, CDR2 SVGIG (reference sequence). Losses at the gene ends were 8 bases for V and 2 bases for J; bases not matched to a gene: 5. The variable domain in full, with the rest retrieved from reference TRBV30 and TRBJ1-1, is SQTIHQWPATLVQPVGSPLSLECTVEGTSNPNLYWYRQAAGRGLQLLFYSVGIGQISSEVPQNLSASRPQDRQFILSSKKLLLSDSGFYLCAGGQDNTEAFFGQGTRLTVV.

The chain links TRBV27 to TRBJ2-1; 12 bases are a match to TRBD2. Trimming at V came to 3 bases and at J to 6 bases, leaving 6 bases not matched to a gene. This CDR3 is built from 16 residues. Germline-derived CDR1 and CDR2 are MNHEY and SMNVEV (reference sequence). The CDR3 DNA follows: TGTGCCAGCAGTTTGTCTGGACTAGCGGGACCCAATGAGCAGTTCTTC. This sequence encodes CASSLSGLAGPNEQFF.

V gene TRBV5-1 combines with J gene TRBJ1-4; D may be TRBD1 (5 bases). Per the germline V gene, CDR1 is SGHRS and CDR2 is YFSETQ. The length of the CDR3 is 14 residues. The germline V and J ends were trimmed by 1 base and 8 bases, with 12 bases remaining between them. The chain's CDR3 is CASSLLDRREKLFF. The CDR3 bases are TGCGCCAGCAGCTTGCTTGACAGACGGGAAAAACTGTTTTTT.

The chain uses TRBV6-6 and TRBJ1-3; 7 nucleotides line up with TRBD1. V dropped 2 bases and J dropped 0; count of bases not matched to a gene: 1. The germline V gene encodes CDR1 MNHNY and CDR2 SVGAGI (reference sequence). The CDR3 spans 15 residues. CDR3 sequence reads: CASSYTGVSGNTIYF. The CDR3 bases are TGTGCCAGCAGTTACACAGGGGTCTCTGGAAACACCATATATTTT.